These 31 T cell receptor beta chains were all obtained from the same sample, sequenced in a study of vaccination effects on CD4 cells after COVID-19. Antigen-specific CD4+ T cell clonotypes were called by their expansion after viral peptide-pool culture in ViraFEST. CD4+ T cells were isolated after about eleven days of culture. Absence of prior SARS-CoV-2 infection characterized the vaccine recipients, who showed negative nucleocapsid antibodies. Sequenced by immunoSEQ multiplex PCR; TCRdb stores in-frame clones only, minus some. The sample includes some 65,000 clones, about 72% of them seen just once. Antigens for these TCRs are unknown. Sequenced material: CD4+ T cells from PBMCs cultured with HCoV-NL63 spike peptides, taken before COVID-19 vaccination. The receptor set was obtained from a human donor who received a COVID-19 vaccine.

This clone occurred once. The rearrangement links TRBV10-3 to TRBJ2-5, with 8 bases that match TRBD1. The V gene's germline CDR1 is ENHRY and CDR2 SYGVKD. This CDR3 spans 13 amino acids. V lost 4 bases, J lost 5 bases, and 3 bases stayed unmatched. The CDR3 region has the DNA TGTGCCATCAGTGCAGGGGGCGACGAGACCCAGTACTTC. Protein product: CAISAGGDETQYF.

This rearrangement joins TRBV5-1 to TRBJ1-5; TRBD1 might be the D (5 bases). Trimming cost V 1 base and J 7 bases, with 12 bases left between them. Germline CDR1 reads SGHRS; CDR2 reads YFSETQ. The CDR3 has 14 amino acids. The chain's CDR3 is CASSLQGGGQPQHF. CDR3 bases: TGCGCCAGCAGCTTGCAGGGTGGGGGACAGCCCCAGCATTTT.

This rearrangement joins TRBV28 to TRBJ1-6; tentatively, D is TRBD1 (6 bases). V was cut by 7 bases and J by 6 bases, with 16 bases left in between. Germline V gives CDR1 MDHEN, CDR2 SYDVKM. The CDR3 extends over 15 amino acids. The chain's CDR3 is CASKSQGRFNSPLHF. CDR3 bases: TGTGCCAGCAAGAGTCAGGGGCGGTTTAATTCACCCCTCCACTTT. Full variable domain (remainder filled in from reference TRBV28 and TRBJ1-6): DVKVTQSSRYLVKRTGEKVFLECVQDMDHENMFWYRQDPGLGLRLIYFSYDVKMKEKGDIPEGYSVSREKKERFSLILESASTNQTSMYLCASKSQGRFNSPLHFGNGTRLTVT.

This chain connects TRBV6-1 to TRBJ1-3; 7 nucleotides match TRBD1. The CDR3 sequence is 17 residues long. Germline values: CDR1 MNHNS, CDR2 SASEGT. Trimming removed 0 bases from V and 0 bases from J; junction bases left unmatched: 5. CDR3 nucleotides: TGTGCCAGCAGTGAAGCGCGGGCAGGGGGCTCTGGAAACACCATATATTTT. It specifies CASSEARAGGSGNTIYF.

This chain joins TRBV24-1 and TRBJ2-5, with 9 bases that match TRBD1. The junction had 3 bases not matched to a gene; V was cut back by 1 base and J by 4 bases. Germline lookup yields CDR1 KGHDR and CDR2 SFDVKD. The CDR3 consists of 15 residues. CDR3 sequence: CATSDFRQGGETQYF. The CDR3 coding sequence is TGTGCCACCAGTGATTTCAGACAGGGGGGAGAGACCCAGTACTTC.

The chain carries TRBV10-3 and TRBJ2-1; 8 bases align to TRBD1. CDR3 length: 15 residues. Germline CDR1 and CDR2: ENHRY and SYGVKD. V lost 6 bases to trimming and J lost 8 bases; unmatched junction nucleotides: 12. The CDR3 here is CAIRTGTGAPDEQFF. The CDR3 nucleotides read TGTGCCATCAGGACCGGGACAGGAGCTCCCGATGAGCAGTTCTTC.

V and J are TRBV24-1 and TRBJ2-3, with 7 positions matching TRBD2. Germline loops: CDR1 KGHDR, CDR2 SFDVKD. Unmatched junction bases numbered 9, after V lost 4 bases and J lost 3 bases. This CDR3 has 16 residues. CDR3 DNA sequence: TGTGCCACCAGTGAGACCGGCGGGGGACGGACAGATACGCAGTATTTT. Translating gives CATSETGGGRTDTQYF.

This clone was counted between two and nine times. The genes are TRBV7-2 and TRBJ1-3; tentative D call: TRBD1 (5 bases). CDR1 is SGHTA, CDR2 FQGNSA, per germline. This CDR3 contains 16 residues. Trimming removed 1 base from V and 0 bases from J, with 10 bases in between. The CDR3 loop reads CASSLESGVSGNTIYF. The CDR3, as DNA: TGTGCCAGCAGCTTAGAATCGGGGGTCTCTGGAAACACCATATATTTT.

The V and J genes are TRBV9 and TRBJ1-4; D is ambiguous. CDR3 length: 14 amino acids. Germline loops: CDR1 SGDLS, CDR2 YYNGEE. Trimming cost V 1 base and J 8 bases, with 12 bases left between them. The CDR3 DNA reads as TGTGCCAGCAGCGTAACACCAGGTGGGGAAAAACTGTTTTTT. This translates into CASSVTPGGEKLFF.

The V gene is TRBV5-1, the J gene TRBJ2-3; 7 bases are shared with TRBD1. The J segment lost 3 bases and the V segment lost 7 bases, leaving 2 bases of the junction unmatched. The CDR3 has 12 residues. Looked up from germline, CDR1 is SGHRS and CDR2 is YFSETQ. CDR3 amino acids: CASGRGTDTQYF. CDR3 DNA: TGCGCCAGCGGCAGGGGGACAGATACGCAGTATTTT.

The chain is built from TRBV19 and TRBJ1-2; D gene ambiguous. Germline lookup yields CDR1 LNHDA and CDR2 SQIVND (reference sequence). This CDR3 is 15 amino acids long. V lost 3 bases and J lost 1, with 12 bases in between. CDR3 DNA: TGTGCCAGTAGTATCAGCAGTACTGATAACTATGGCTACACCTTC. This gives the protein CASSISSTDNYGYTF.

This chain uses TRBV28 with TRBJ1-2; D not certain. The ends were cut back, 7 bases at V and 4 bases at J, with 19 bases in the middle. The CDR3 is 15 residues long. The germline V gene has CDR1 MDHEN and CDR2 SYDVKM. The CDR3 loop reads CASTTVEGAGYGYTF. Here the CDR3 DNA reads TGTGCCAGCACTACTGTGGAGGGCGCTGGCTATGGCTACACCTTC.

Here the CDR3 reads CASSLTPGAETQYF. In nucleotides, the CDR3 is TGTGCCAGCAGCTTAACGCCAGGCGCCGAGACCCAGTACTTC. The chain is built from TRBV7-3 and TRBJ2-5; D unresolved. The CDR3 spans 14 residues. Trimming took off 0 bases at V and 5 bases at J, with 10 bases between the two ends. Germline values: CDR1 SGHTA, CDR2 FQGTGA.

The chain is built from TRBV10-3 and TRBJ1-5; D gene ambiguous. There are 13 residues in the CDR3. The ends were cut back, 9 bases at V and 2 bases at J, with 11 bases in the middle. Germline V gene lookup returns CDR1 ENHRY and CDR2 SYGVKD. The CDR3 spells CAMGSNGNQPQHF. CDR3 DNA: TGTGCCATGGGGAGTAATGGCAATCAGCCCCAGCATTTT.

CDR3 sequence reads: CASRRTSQETQYF. CDR3 DNA sequence: TGTGCCAGCAGGCGGACATCCCAAGAGACCCAGTACTTC. J is TRBJ2-5 and V is TRBV6-5, with D perhaps TRBD1 (5 bases). Germline values: CDR1 MNHEY, CDR2 SVGAGI. Trimming left V 6 bases short and J 1 base short, with 9 bases between. The CDR3 contains 13 residues.

This chain connects TRBV14 to TRBJ1-3; maybe TRBD1 (5 bases). The germline V and J ends were trimmed by 2 bases and 0 bases, with 8 bases remaining between them. This CDR3 contains 15 residues. Germline V CDR1 and CDR2: SGHDN, FVKESK. CDR3 region: CASSQQGLSGNTIYF. The CDR3 DNA reads as TGTGCCAGCAGCCAACAGGGCCTCTCTGGAAACACCATATATTTT. Full variable domain (rest looked up from reference TRBV14 and TRBJ1-3): EAGVTQFPSHSVIEKGQTVTLRCDPISGHDNLYWYRRVMGKEIKFLLHFVKESKQDESGMPNNRFLAERTGGTYSTLKVQPAELEDSGVYFCASSQQGLSGNTIYFGEGSWLTVV.

This clone was found a few times. This rearrangement joins TRBV6-5 to TRBJ1-6; 7 bases fit TRBD1. V gave up 7 bases and J gave up 9 bases; unmatched junction bases: 3. The CDR3 runs 12 residues. CDR1 and CDR2 (germline): MNHEY, SVGAGI. This chain's CDR3 is CASNTGVSPLHF. In DNA, the CDR3 is TGTGCCAGCAACACAGGGGTTTCACCCCTCCACTTT.

DNA for the CDR3: TGCAGCGTTATAGTGACACCTTCTTACGAGCAGTACGTC. Encoded protein: CSVIVTPSYEQYV. The V and J genes are TRBV29-1 and TRBJ2-7; the D is unclear. There are 13 residues in the CDR3. Germline-derived CDR1 and CDR2 are SQVTM and ANQGSEA. V gave up 5 bases and J gave up 4 bases, with 15 bases separating them.

V is TRBV6-1 and J is TRBJ1-3; D is unresolved. The V end lost 1 base, the J end lost 0 bases, and 13 bases lay between the germline ends. The CDR3 totals 17 residues. From germline, CDR1 is MNHNS and CDR2 SASEGT. DNA for the CDR3: TGTGCCAGCAGTGAAGGGCGTGGGGAAAGCTCTGGAAACACCATATATTTT. Translating gives CASSEGRGESSGNTIYF.

There are a few counts of this clone. J is TRBJ1-1 and V is TRBV15; unclear D gene. Germline loops: CDR1 LNHNV, CDR2 YYDKDF (reference sequence). This CDR3 has 11 amino acids. The V end was cut by 2 bases, the J end by 8 bases, with 6 bases between. This CDR3 reads CATSRMAEAFF. The CDR3 nucleotides are TGTGCCACCAGCAGAATGGCCGAAGCTTTCTTT. The full variable domain, in which reference TRBV15 and TRBJ1-1 provide the parts outside the CDR3, is DAMVIQNPRYQVTQFGKPVTLSCSQTLNHNVMYWYQQKSSQAPKLLFHYYDKDFNNEADTPDNFQSRRPNTSFCFLDIRSPGLGDTAMYLCATSRMAEAFFGQGTRLTVV.

This chain links TRBV5-1 with TRBJ2-1; D possibly matches TRBD1 or TRBD2 (5 bases each). Trimming shortened V by 3 bases and J by 0 bases, and 7 bases separated the two germline ends. Germline assignment: CDR1 SGHRS and CDR2 YFSETQ. The CDR3 has 14 residues. CDR3 nucleotides: TGCGCCAGCAGCTGGGGGAGCTCCTACAATGAGCAGTTCTTC. It yields the protein CASSWGSSYNEQFF.

The V and J genes are TRBV10-1 and TRBJ1-4; D perhaps matches TRBD1 (5 bases). Germline-derived CDR1 and CDR2 are WNHNN and SYGVQD (reference sequence). The CDR3 runs to 12 residues. V was shortened by 8 bases and J by 5 bases, with 9 bases between the two germline ends. The CDR3 DNA sequence: TGCGCCAGCGGCCGGGGGAATGAAAAACTGTTTTTT. Translated: CASGRGNEKLFF.

The chain links TRBV20-1 to TRBJ2-5, with D unclear. Trimming pared 3 bases from V and 5 bases from J, leaving 4 bases between. The CDR3 spans 10 residues. Per germline, CDR1 DFQATT and CDR2 SNEGSKA (reference sequence). The CDR3 coding sequence is TGCAGTGCTAGTCTTGAGACCCAGTACTTC. As protein: CSASLETQYF.

The J gene is TRBJ2-7, the V gene TRBV27, with 11 bases matching TRBD1. The CDR3 is 15 residues long. Trimming cost V 7 bases and J 2 bases; bases outside gene matches: 7. Germline values: CDR1 MNHEY, CDR2 SMNVEV (reference sequence). CDR3 sequence (DNA): TGTGCCAGCAAATCAACGGGACAGGGGGCCTACGAGCAGTACGTC. Translation gives CASKSTGQGAYEQYV.

This chain connects TRBV24-1 to TRBJ2-5; 7 bases line up with TRBD1. The CDR3 loop spans 14 amino acids. In germline, CDR1 is KGHDR, CDR2 SFDVKD. The V and J ends lost 4 bases and 8 bases, in that order; junction bases with no gene match: 9. CDR3 loop: CATSEPGTAGTQYF. The CDR3 nucleotides read TGTGCCACCAGTGAGCCCGGGACAGCCGGTACCCAGTACTTC.

The chain carries TRBV2 and TRBJ2-7; 8 positions match TRBD1. Trimming removed 6 bases from V and 3 bases from J; junction bases left unmatched: 16. Germline lookup yields CDR1 SNHLY and CDR2 FYNNEI. This CDR3 contains 17 residues. CDR3 sequence reads: CASSQINIRGRVYEQYV. DNA for the CDR3: TGTGCCAGCAGCCAAATCAATATCAGGGGGCGCGTCTACGAGCAGTACGTC.

The chain joins TRBV5-1 to TRBJ1-3, with 8 bases matching TRBD1. V was clipped by 4 bases and J by 0 bases; unmatched bases: 21. The CDR3 is made up of 21 amino acids. Germline assignment: CDR1 SGHRS and CDR2 YFSETQ. The CDR3 loop reads CASSRDSQTGTGFRSGNTIYF. CDR3 nucleotide sequence: TGCGCCAGCAGCCGAGACTCCCAGACCGGGACAGGTTTTCGCTCTGGAAACACCATATATTTT. The full variable domain, completed using reference TRBV5-1 and TRBJ1-3, is KAGVTQTPRYLIKTRGQQVTLSCSPISGHRSVSWYQQTPGQGLQFLFEYFSETQRNKGNFPGRFSGRQFSNSRSEMNVSTLELGDSALYLCASSRDSQTGTGFRSGNTIYFGEGSWLTVV.

This clone was seen a handful of times. The gene calls are TRBV11-2 and TRBJ1-6; D is perhaps TRBD1 (6 bases). Germline V CDR1 and CDR2: SGHAT, FQNNGV. This CDR3 spans 16 amino acids. The V gene lost 6 bases and the J gene lost 1 base, with 13 bases spanning the gap. The CDR3: CASRSYRVSYNSPLHF. As DNA, the CDR3 is TGTGCCAGCAGGTCGTACAGGGTTTCCTATAATTCACCCCTCCACTTT.

The chain recombines TRBV5-1 with TRBJ2-5; 7 bases are shared with TRBD2. The CDR3 spans 16 residues. CDR1 is SGHRS and CDR2 is YFSETQ in the germline V gene. The ends lost 4 bases at V and 2 bases at J; junction bases unmatched: 11. The CDR3 spells CASSSQTSGGQETQYF. CDR3 DNA: TGCGCCAGCAGCAGCCAAACCTCGGGGGGTCAAGAGACCCAGTACTTC.

In this sample, this clone turned up a few times. V usage is TRBV7-9 and J usage is TRBJ2-7, with D unclear. V lost 2 bases, J lost 3 bases, and 2 bases lay in between. This CDR3 has 11 amino acids. Germline assignment: CDR1 SEHNR and CDR2 FQNEAQ (reference sequence). CDR3 bases: TGTGCCAGCAGCTTAAGCTACGAGCAGTACGTC. Translating it yields CASSLSYEQYV.

V usage is TRBV29-1 and J usage is TRBJ1-3; D may be TRBD1 (6 bases). The germline V gene has CDR1 SQVTM and CDR2 ANQGSEA. Trimming removed 4 bases from V and 3 bases from J, with 13 bases in between. The CDR3 has 14 amino acids. The CDR3 spells CSVVWGPGGNTIYF. The CDR3 DNA reads TGCAGCGTTGTTTGGGGGCCGGGTGGAAACACCATATATTTT.